Listed below are T cell receptor beta chains from one sample, sequenced in a study of T cells in Graves' hyperthyroidism and ophthalmopathy. Each CDR3 protein is one row after TCRdb ran MiXCR on the multiplex PCR reads. The table has over 450,000 distinct CDR3 sequences, approximately 15% seen once. The sample comprised blood. These receptors all stem from a woman younger than 30 with Graves' hyperthyroidism. CDR3s include the opening cysteine and the closing phenylalanine or tryptophan. A D gene is named only where the DNA matches it firmly. Where a row states a size, it is once, few, many or the class of an expanded clone; other rows omit it.

J	size	V	D	CDR3	DNA
TRBJ2-7	many	TRBV6-1	NA	CASSPQVAATYEQYF	TGTGCCAGCAGTCCCCAGGTAGCCGCCACCTACGAGCAGTACTTC
TRBJ2-1	many	TRBV5-1	TRBD2	CASSSPSKAGGPSYNEQFF	TGCGCCAGCAGCTCACCCAGTAAGGCGGGAGGGCCCTCCTACAATGAGCAGTTCTTC
TRBJ2-6	many	TRBV19	NA	CASSMFGGRSGANVLTF	TGTGCCAGTAGTATGTTCGGGGGACGCTCTGGGGCCAACGTCCTGACTTTC
TRBJ2-1	few	TRBV20-1	TRBD2	CSASTPGLAATRSYNEQFF	TGCAGTGCTTCAACCCCGGGACTAGCGGCAACTCGCTCCTACAATGAGCAGTTCTTC
TRBJ2-3	many	TRBV20-1	TRBD2	CSATSGSTTDTQYF	TGCAGTGCAACTAGCGGGAGTACCACAGATACGCAGTATTTT
TRBJ1-4	many	TRBV27	NA	CASSLRAQPGRGEKLFF	TGTGCCAGCAGCCTTAGGGCCCAACCGGGACGGGGGGAAAAACTGTTTTTT
TRBJ2-3	NA	TRBV6-5	NA	CASSYSNAFTDTQYF	TGTGCCAGCAGTTACTCCAACGCTTTCACAGATACGCAGTATTTT
TRBJ2-3	many	TRBV11-3	TRBD2	CASSAGTSGRADTQYF	TGTGCCAGCAGCGCGGGGACTAGCGGGAGGGCAGATACGCAGTATTTT
TRBJ2-3	many	TRBV5-1	TRBD2	CASSLEGGTSALTQYF	TGCGCCAGCAGCTTGGAAGGAGGGACTAGCGCCTTGACGCAGTATTTT
TRBJ1-6	few	TRBV25-1	TRBD1	CASSVTGANSPLHF	TGTGCCAGCAGTGTAACAGGGGCGAATTCACCCCTCCACTTT
TRBJ1-1	few	TRBV5-5	NA	CASSGQFMNTEAFF	TGTGCCAGCAGCGGACAGTTTATGAACACTGAAGCTTTCTTT
TRBJ2-1	many	TRBV18	NA	CASSPLAPDILVF	TGTGCCAGCTCACCACTGGCTCCGGACATCCTCGTCTTC
TRBJ2-1	NA	TRBV12-3/TRBV12-4	TRBD2	CASCPLAGELNEQFF	TGTGCCAGCTGCCCACTAGCGGGAGAACTCAATGAGCAGTTCTTC
TRBJ2-1	many	TRBV24-1	NA	CATSDKGLGTRNEQFF	TGTGCCACCAGTGATAAAGGGCTAGGAACCCGCAATGAGCAGTTCTTC
TRBJ1-2	many	TRBV11-3	NA	CAVQRPGGPYTF	TGTGCCGTCCAACGACCGGGGGGCCCTTACACCTTC
TRBJ2-3	many	TRBV12-3/TRBV12-4	NA	CASTNRRKGTDTQYF	TGTGCCAGCACCAATAGGAGGAAGGGTACAGATACGCAGTATTTT
TRBJ2-1	many	TRBV5-1	NA	CASSMGGTRSYNEQFF	TGCGCCAGCAGCATGGGCGGGACACGGTCCTACAATGAGCAGTTCTTC
TRBJ1-5	few	TRBV4-1	NA	CASSQEGSLRGNQPQHF	TGCGCCAGCAGCCAAGAGGGTAGTCTAAGAGGGAATCAGCCCCAGCATTTT
TRBJ2-1	many	TRBV6-1	TRBD1	CASSEHQSQGNEQFF	TGTGCCAGCAGTGAACACCAGTCACAGGGGAATGAGCAGTTCTTC
TRBJ2-5	many	TRBV5-8	NA	CASSFGGARTQYF	TGTGCCAGCAGCTTTGGGGGGGCGAGGACCCAGTACTTC
TRBJ2-2	many	TRBV29-1	NA	CSGSGGTGELFF	TGCAGCGGAAGTGGCGGAACCGGGGAGCTGTTTTTT
TRBJ2-7	few	TRBV7-3	NA	CASSPGHASYEQYF	TGTGCCAGCAGCCCCGGGCATGCCTCCTACGAGCAGTACTTC
TRBJ1-5	few	TRBV7-2	NA	CASSWSSGAEVYQPQHF	TGTGCCAGCAGCTGGAGTTCAGGGGCCGAGGTATATCAGCCCCAGCATTTT
TRBJ1-4	few	TRBV18	NA	CASSHRRGKLNEKLFF	TGTGCCAGCTCACACCGAAGGGGGAAATTGAATGAAAAACTGTTTTTT
TRBJ1-6	many	TRBV27	NA	CASRLRSSYNSPLHF	TGTGCCAGCAGATTGAGGTCGTCCTATAATTCACCCCTCCACTTT
TRBJ2-1	many	TRBV7-6	NA	CASSSGPGLEQFF	TGTGCCAGCAGCTCGGGTCCGGGACTTGAGCAGTTCTTC
TRBJ2-1	many	TRBV19	NA	CASRPWDGSSYNEQFF	TGTGCCAGTAGACCCTGGGACGGTAGCTCCTACAATGAGCAGTTCTTC
TRBJ2-7	many	TRBV27	NA	CAKPRGVAYEQYF	TGTGCCAAGCCAAGGGGGGTAGCCTACGAGCAGTACTTC
TRBJ2-3	many	TRBV18	TRBD2	CASSPAGLAGTDTQYF	TGTGCCAGCTCACCCGCGGGACTAGCGGGCACAGATACGCAGTATTTT
TRBJ2-1	many	TRBV10-3	TRBD1	CAISAADRADEQFF	TGTGCCATCAGTGCGGCGGACAGGGCGGATGAGCAGTTCTTC
TRBJ2-7	NA	TRBV9	NA	CASSQGGGPPYEQYF	TGTGCCAGCAGCCAGGGGGGGGGCCCACCCTACGAGCAGTACTTC
TRBJ1-1	many	TRBV6-1	TRBD1	CASNRLGTGEKGTEAFF	TGTGCCAGCAATCGTCTCGGGACAGGGGAAAAAGGCACTGAAGCTTTCTTT
TRBJ1-1	many	TRBV30	NA	CAWTRENTEAFF	TGTGCCTGGACCCGGGAGAACACTGAAGCTTTCTTT
TRBJ1-4	few	TRBV18	NA	CASTDQEEKLFF	TGTGCCAGCACTGACCAGGAAGAAAAACTGTTTTTT
TRBJ1-2	many	TRBV7-9	NA	CASSLEGRDGYTF	TGTGCCAGCAGCTTAGAAGGGAGGGATGGCTACACCTTC
TRBJ1-2	NA	TRBV19	NA	CASPEGDGYTF	TGTGCCAGTCCAGAGGGTGATGGCTACACCTTC